This T cell receptor (beta chain) was identified in a study of blood T cell repertoires in COVID-19 (dated by TCRdb to about 2020). General notes on the study: Samples from collaborators originated in the United States, Italy and Spain and spanned both the acute and convalescent phases of COVID-19. Subjects who had been exposed to COVID-19, were actively infected with it, or had recovered from it provided the deeply sampled blood TCRbeta repertoires that made up the dataset. The repertoires were made available in a free public database intended to serve as a resource for research on the immune response to SARS-CoV-2. The prospective study material was composed of cDNA or gDNA derived from T cells, B-cell-depleted T cells, or PBMCs. Where available, HLA class I and class II types were taken from metadata supplied by the sample provider and were not determined by assay-based typing. The sample metadata nearly always contained a de-identified subject ID, COVID-19 status, age in years and sex. The samples were drawn from two sources: the first 160 participants of the ongoing ImmuneRACE study, and some 1,300 subjects contributed by 6 global collaborators. Here is what the overall study found, with its caveats: Clinical and demographic metadata were provided uncurated, with the amount varying by source and participant.

Counted from cysteine to valine, this CDR3 has 9 amino acids. Just the 27-base CDR3 DNA is kept, in frame starting at base 1. Via the germline V gene, CDR1 is KGHDR and CDR2 SFDVKD. V and J lose 11 bases and 2 bases, and a span of 3 bases separates them. The immunoSEQ Assay, a bias-controlled multiplex PCR, was used to amplify TCRbeta CDR3 regions from genomic DNA. The authors processed their data as follows. Within the assay, amplification of reference gene primers was used to estimate how many nucleated cells each sample contained. To quantify the absolute abundance of each unique TCRbeta CDR3 rearrangement, sequence reads were collapsed and filtered. For each sample, productive Simpson clonality was calculated as the square root of Simpson's diversity index across productive rearrangements. Imported from immuneACCESS, the table was reduced by TCRdb to in-frame sequences with V and J called. These copies leave out some clones; in studies compared against another copy, an unresolved V gene accounts for under half, and the cause of the remainder is not known. The D gene and trimming were derived from the DNA, and the V and J assignments and clone size from that table. This sample is represented by approximately 85,000 clones; more than 70% of them were singletons. The leading ten clones occupy 22% of the sample.

As regards this clone: Its antigen is still unknown. No base quality information exists; no much larger clone differs at one position.

Each collaborating institution followed its own protocols to collect whole blood in K2EDTA tubes. Collaborator samples were shipped for TCRbeta analysis as frozen whole blood, isolated PBMCs, or DNA extracted from either sample type. The chain is assembled from TRBV24-1 and TRBJ2-7; there is no confident call for the D gene. The sequencing input was peripheral blood. The sequence was collected from a woman of 80 years or more in a cohort sampled during active or convalescent COVID-19. In nucleotides, the sequence is TGTGCCAACACCTACGAGCAGTACGTC. The encoded protein is CANTYEQYV.